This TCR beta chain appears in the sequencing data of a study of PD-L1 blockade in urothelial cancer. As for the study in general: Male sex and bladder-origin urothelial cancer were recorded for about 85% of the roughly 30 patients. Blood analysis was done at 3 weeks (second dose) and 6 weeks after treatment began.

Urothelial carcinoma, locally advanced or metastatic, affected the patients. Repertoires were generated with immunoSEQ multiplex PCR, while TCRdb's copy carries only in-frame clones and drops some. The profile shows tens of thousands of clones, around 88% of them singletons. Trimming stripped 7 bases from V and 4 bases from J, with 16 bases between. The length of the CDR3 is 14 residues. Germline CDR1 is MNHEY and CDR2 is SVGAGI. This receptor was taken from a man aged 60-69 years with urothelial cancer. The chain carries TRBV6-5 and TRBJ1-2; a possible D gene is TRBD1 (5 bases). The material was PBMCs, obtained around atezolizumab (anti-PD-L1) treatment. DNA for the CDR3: TGTGCCAGCACCTCAGGTGGGGCCTCCTATGGCTACACCTTC. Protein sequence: CASTSGGASYGYTF.